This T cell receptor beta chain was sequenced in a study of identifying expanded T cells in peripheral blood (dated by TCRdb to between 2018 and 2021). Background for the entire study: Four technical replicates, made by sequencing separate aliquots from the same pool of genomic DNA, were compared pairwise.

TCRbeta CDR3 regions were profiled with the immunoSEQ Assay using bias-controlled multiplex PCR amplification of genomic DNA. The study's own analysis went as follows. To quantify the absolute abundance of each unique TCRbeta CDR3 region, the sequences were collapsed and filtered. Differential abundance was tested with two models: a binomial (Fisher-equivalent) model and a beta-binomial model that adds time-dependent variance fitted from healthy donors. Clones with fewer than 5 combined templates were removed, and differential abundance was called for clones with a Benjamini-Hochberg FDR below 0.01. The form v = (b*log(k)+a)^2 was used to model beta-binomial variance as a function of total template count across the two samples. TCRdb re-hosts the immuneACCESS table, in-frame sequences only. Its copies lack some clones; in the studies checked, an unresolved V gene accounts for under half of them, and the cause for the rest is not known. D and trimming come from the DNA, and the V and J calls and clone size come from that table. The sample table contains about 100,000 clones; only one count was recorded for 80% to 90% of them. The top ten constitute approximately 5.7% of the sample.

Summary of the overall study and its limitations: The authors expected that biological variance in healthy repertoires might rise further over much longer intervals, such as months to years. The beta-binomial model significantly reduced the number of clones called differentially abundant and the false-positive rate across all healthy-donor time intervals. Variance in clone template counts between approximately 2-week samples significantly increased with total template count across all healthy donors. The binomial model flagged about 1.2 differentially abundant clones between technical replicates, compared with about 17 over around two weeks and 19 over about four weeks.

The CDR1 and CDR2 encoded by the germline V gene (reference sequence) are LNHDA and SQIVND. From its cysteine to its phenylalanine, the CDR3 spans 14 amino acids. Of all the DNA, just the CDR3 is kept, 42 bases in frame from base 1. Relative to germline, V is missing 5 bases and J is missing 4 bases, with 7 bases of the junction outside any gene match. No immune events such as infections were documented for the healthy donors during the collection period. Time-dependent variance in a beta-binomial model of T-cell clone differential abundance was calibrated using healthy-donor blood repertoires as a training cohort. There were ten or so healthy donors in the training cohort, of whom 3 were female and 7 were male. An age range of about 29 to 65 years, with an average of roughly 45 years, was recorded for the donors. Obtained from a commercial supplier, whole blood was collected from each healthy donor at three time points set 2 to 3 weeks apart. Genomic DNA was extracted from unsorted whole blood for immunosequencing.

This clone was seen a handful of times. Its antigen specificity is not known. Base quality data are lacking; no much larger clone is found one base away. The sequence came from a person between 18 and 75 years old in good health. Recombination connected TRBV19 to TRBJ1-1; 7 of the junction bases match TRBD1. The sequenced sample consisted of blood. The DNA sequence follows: TGTGCCAGTAGTCTCGGACAGGCGAGCACTGAAGCTTTCTTT. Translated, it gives CASSLGQASTEAFF.